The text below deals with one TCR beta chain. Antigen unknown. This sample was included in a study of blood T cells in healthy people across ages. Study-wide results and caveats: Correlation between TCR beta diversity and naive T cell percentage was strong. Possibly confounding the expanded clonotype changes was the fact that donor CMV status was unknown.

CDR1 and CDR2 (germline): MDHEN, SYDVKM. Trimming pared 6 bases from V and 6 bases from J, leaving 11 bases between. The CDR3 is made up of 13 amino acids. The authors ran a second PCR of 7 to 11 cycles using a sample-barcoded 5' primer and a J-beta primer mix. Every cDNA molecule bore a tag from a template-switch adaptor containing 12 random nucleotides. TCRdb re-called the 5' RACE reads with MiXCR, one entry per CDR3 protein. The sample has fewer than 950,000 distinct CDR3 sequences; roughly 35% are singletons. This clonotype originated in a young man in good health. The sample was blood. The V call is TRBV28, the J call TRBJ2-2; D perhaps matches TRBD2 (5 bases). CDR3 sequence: CASRSQDSGELFF. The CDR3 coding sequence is TGTGCCAGCAGATCCCAGGACTCCGGGGAGCTGTTTTTT.